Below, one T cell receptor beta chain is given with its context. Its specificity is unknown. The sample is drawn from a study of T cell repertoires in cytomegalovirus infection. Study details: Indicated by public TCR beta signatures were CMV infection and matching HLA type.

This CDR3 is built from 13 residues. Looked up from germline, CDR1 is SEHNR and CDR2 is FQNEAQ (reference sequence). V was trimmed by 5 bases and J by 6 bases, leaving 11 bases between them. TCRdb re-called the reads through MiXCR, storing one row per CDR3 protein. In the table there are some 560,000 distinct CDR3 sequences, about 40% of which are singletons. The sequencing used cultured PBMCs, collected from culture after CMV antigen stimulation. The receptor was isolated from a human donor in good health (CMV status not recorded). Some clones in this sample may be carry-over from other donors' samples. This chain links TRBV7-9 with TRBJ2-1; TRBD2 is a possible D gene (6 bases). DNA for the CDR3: TGTGCCAGCAGCCCATTGGGAGGCAATGAGCAGTTCTTC. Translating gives CASSPLGGNEQFF.